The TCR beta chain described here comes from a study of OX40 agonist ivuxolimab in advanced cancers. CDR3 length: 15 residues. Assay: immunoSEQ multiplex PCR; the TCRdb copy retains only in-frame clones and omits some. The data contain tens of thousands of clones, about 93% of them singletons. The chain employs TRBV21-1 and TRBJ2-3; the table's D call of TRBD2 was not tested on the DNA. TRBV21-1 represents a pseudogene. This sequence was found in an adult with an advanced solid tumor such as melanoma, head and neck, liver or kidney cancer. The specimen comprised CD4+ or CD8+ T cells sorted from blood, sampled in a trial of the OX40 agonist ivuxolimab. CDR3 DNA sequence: TGTGCCAGCAGCAAAGCGGGACTAGGCACAGATACGCAGTATTTT. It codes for CASSKAGLGTDTQYF.